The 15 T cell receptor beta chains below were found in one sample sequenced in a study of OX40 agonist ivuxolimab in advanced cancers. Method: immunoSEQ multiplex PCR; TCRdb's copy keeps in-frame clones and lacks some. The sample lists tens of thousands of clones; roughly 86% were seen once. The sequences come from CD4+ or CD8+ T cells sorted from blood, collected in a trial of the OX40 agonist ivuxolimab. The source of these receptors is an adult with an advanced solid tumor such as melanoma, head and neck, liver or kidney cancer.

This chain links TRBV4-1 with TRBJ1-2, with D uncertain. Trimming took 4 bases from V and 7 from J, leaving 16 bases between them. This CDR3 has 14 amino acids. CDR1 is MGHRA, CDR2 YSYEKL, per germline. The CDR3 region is CASSPTGSPAGYTF. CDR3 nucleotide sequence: TGCGCCAGCAGCCCGACCGGGTCCCCCGCTGGCTACACCTTC.

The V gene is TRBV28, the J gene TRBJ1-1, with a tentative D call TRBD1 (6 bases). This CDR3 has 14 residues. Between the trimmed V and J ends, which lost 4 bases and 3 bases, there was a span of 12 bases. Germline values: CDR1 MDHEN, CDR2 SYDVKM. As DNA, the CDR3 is TGTGCCAGCAGTTATGTAGGGGGGGACACTGAAGCTTTCTTT. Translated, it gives CASSYVGGDTEAFF.

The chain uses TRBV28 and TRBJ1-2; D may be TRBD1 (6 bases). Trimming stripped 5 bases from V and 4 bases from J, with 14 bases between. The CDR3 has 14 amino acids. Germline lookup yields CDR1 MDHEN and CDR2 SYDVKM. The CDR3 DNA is TGTGCCAGCAGTGTGACAGGTTGGGGCTATGGCTACACCTTC. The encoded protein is CASSVTGWGYGYTF.

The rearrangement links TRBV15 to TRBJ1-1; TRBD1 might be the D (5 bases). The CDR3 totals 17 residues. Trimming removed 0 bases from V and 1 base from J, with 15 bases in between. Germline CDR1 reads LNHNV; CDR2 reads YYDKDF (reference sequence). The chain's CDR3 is CATSRDRDPGGNTEAFF. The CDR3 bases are TGTGCCACCAGCAGAGATCGAGACCCCGGGGGGAACACTGAAGCTTTCTTT.

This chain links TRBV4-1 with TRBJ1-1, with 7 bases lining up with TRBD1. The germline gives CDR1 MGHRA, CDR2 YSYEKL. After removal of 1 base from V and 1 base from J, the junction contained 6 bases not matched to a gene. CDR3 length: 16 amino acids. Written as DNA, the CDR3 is TGCGCCAGCAGCCAAGTAGCAGGGGGGGGGAACACTGAAGCTTTCTTT. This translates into CASSQVAGGGNTEAFF.

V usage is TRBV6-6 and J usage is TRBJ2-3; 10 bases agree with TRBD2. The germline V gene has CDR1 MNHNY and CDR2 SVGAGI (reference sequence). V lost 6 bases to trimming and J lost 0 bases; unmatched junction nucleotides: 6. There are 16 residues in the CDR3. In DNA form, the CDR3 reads TGTGCCAGCAGCAAACAGACTAGCGGGAGCACAGATACGCAGTATTTT. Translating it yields CASSKQTSGSTDTQYF.

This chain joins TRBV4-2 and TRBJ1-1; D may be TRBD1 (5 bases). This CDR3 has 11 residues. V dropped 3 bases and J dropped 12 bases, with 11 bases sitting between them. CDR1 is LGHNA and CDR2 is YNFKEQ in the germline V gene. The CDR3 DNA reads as TGTGCCAGCAGCCAGGGGACCGTATCTTTCTTT. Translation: CASSQGTVSFF.

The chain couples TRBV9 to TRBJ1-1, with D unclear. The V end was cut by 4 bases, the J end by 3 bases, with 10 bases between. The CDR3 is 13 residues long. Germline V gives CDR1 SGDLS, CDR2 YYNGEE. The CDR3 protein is CASSSAWDTEAFF. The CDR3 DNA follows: TGTGCCAGCAGCTCCGCCTGGGACACTGAAGCTTTCTTT.

The CDR3 coding sequence is TGCAGCGTTGATAGGACAGGGACGGATGGCTACACCTTC. Protein product: CSVDRTGTDGYTF. V usage is TRBV29-1 and J usage is TRBJ1-2, with TRBD1 identical over 8 bases. Germline loops: CDR1 SQVTM, CDR2 ANQGSEA. The CDR3 extends over 13 amino acids. The trim removed 3 bases at V and 6 bases at J, leaving 6 bases unmatched.

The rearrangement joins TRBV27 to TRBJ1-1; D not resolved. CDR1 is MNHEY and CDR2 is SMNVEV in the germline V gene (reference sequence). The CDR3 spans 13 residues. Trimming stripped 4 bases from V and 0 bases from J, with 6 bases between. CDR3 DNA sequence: TGTGCCAGCAGTTATGGGATGAACACTGAAGCTTTCTTT. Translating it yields CASSYGMNTEAFF.

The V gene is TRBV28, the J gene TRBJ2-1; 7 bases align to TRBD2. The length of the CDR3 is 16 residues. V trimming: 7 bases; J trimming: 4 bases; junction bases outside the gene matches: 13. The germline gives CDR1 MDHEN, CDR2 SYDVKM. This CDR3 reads CASTTETTAGYNEQFF. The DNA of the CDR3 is TGTGCCAGCACGACCGAAACGACAGCGGGATACAATGAGCAGTTCTTC.

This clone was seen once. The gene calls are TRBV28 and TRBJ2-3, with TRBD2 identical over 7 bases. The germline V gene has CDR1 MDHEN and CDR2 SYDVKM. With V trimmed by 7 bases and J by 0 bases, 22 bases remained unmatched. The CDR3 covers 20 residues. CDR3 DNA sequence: TGTGCCAGCAACTCGCCAAGTTCCACCCCGAATAGCGGGAGCACAGATACGCAGTATTTT. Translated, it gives CASNSPSSTPNSGSTDTQYF.

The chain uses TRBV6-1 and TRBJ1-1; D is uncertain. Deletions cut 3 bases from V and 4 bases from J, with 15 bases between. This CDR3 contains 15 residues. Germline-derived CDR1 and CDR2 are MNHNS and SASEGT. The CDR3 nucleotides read TGTGCCAGCAGTGACCCAGCGATCACTTCCACTGAAGCTTTCTTT. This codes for CASSDPAITSTEAFF.

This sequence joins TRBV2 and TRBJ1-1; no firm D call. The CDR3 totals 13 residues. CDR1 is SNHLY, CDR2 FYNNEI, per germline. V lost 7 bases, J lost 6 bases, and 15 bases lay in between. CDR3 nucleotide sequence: TGTGCCAGCATAACGACCGGTCATCCTGAAGCTTTCTTT. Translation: CASITTGHPEAFF.

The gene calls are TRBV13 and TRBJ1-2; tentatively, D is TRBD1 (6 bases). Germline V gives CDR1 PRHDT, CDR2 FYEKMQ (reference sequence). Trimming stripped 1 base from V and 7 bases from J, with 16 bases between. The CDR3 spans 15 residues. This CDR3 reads CASSLDGGYRAGYTF. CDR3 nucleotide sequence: TGTGCCAGCAGCTTAGACGGGGGATACAGGGCTGGCTACACCTTC.